This TCR beta chain was sequenced in a study of cytomegalovirus exposure and HLA in healthy donors. Only one count was recorded for this clone. V dropped 6 bases and J dropped 1; count of bases not matched to a gene: 5. Germline V lookup: CDR1 MDHEN, CDR2 SYDVKM. The CDR3 totals 14 residues. Primers for the PCR totalled 60 Vbeta and 13 Jbeta. Clones were read by immunoSEQ multiplex PCR, and TCRdb kept only the in-frame ones, dropping some. The data show around 90,000 clones, around 77% seen once. Sequencing was carried out using PBMCs. V is TRBV28 and J is TRBJ2-5; 7 bases agree with TRBD1. This TCR was sampled from a man aged 25-45 years in good health and CMV-seronegative. The CDR3 DNA is TGTGCCAGCAGCCTCGGACAGGTCCAAGAGACCCAGTACTTC. Protein product: CASSLGQVQETQYF.